The 25 T cell receptor beta chains presented below share a single source sample, sequenced in a study of tumor-infiltrating lymphocytes in primary liver carcinoma. With roughly 0.5 ug total RNA as template and a constant-region primer, TCR beta cDNA was made. Libraries covering TCR beta were generated through three nested multiplex PCR rounds (using a slightly modified ARM-PCR). TRBV1-TRBV30 forward primers paired with a C-beta reverse primer were used in the first two PCR rounds, which ran roughly 11 cycles each. TCRdb analysed the multiplex PCR reads with MiXCR anew, one entry per CDR3 protein. The sample has 95,000 to 100,000 distinct CDR3 sequences; 55% to 80% are singletons. Extraction of RNA together with DNA used roughly 19-31 mg of unsorted bulk tissue. The sequencing input was liver tumor tissue from sampling region 2. The subset was: tumor region T2, inferior pole. The receptors derive from a woman aged 60 to 75 with primary liver carcinoma and hepatitis B virus infection.

This clonotype was picked up one time. The chain carries TRBV11-2 and TRBJ1-2; perhaps TRBD1 as D (5 bases). CDR1 is SGHAT, CDR2 FQNNGV, per germline. This CDR3 has 15 residues. In DNA, the CDR3 is TGTGCAGGCAGCTTAGAGGGGACCAGTGGCGGTGGCTACACCTTC. Amino acid sequence: CAGSLEGTSGGGYTF.

As concerns this clonotype: Germline is not matched at one junction end, which may reflect a read error. The chain has TRBV12-3 or TRBV12-4 and TRBJ2-5; 9 nucleotides line up with TRBD1. This CDR3 contains 15 residues. CDR3: CASSFSTGGSETQYF. CDR3 nucleotides: TGTGCCAGCAGTTTTTCCACAGGGGGCTCGGAGACTCAGTACTTC.

The chain joins TRBV20-1 to TRBJ2-1; either TRBD1 or TRBD2 may supply D (5 bases each). There are 15 residues in the CDR3. The germline V and J ends were trimmed by 6 bases and 7 bases, with 22 bases remaining between them. CDR1 is DFQATT, CDR2 SNEGSKA, per germline (reference sequence). CDR3 nucleotides: TGCAGTGCGGGACCTTTCTCTCTGGGGGAGAATGAGCAGTTCTTC. Translation: CSAGPFSLGENEQFF.

This clonotype was counted at least ten times. V is TRBV6-5 and J is TRBJ2-6; perhaps TRBD1 as D (6 bases). Germline V gives CDR1 MNHEY, CDR2 SVGAGI. This CDR3 comprises 15 residues. Trimming stripped 4 bases from V and 2 bases from J, with 9 bases between. CDR3 coding DNA: TGTGCCAGCAGTTCTCGGACAGCTGGGGCCAACGTCCTGACTTTC. Translated, it gives CASSSRTAGANVLTF.

This clonotype came up many times. V usage is TRBV28 and J usage is TRBJ1-1; unclear D gene. The CDR3 is 12 residues long. Germline-derived CDR1 and CDR2 are MDHEN and SYDVKM. Trimming left V 6 bases short and J 4 bases short, with 9 bases between. The CDR3 DNA is TGTGCCAGCAGCGAGGTTGGCACTGAAGCTTTCTTT. This translates into CASSEVGTEAFF.

This clonotype was counted between two and nine times. The chain couples TRBV11-3 to TRBJ2-1, with 8 nucleotides matching TRBD2. The V and J ends lost 5 bases and 8 bases, in that order; junction bases with no gene match: 17. This CDR3 has 17 amino acids. The germline CDR1 and CDR2 sequences are SGHNT and YENEEA. CDR3 DNA sequence: TGTGCCAGCAGCGTAGGTCGGGGGGGATGGGGTGTCGATGAGCAGTTCTTC. Residues: CASSVGRGGWGVDEQFF.

Points on this clonotype: Lacking the conserved final phenylalanine or tryptophan, this CDR3 likely reflects a read error. The genes are TRBV12-3 or TRBV12-4 and TRBJ2-2; 8 nucleotides agree with TRBD2. The CDR3 sequence is 16 residues long. V was pared by 5 bases and J by 8 bases, with 13 bases of the junction left unmatched. This CDR3 reads CASSPNSGRLDGELFL. CDR3 nucleotides: TGTGCCAGCAGTCCCAACAGCGGGAGACTGGATGGGGAGCTGTTTCTT.

Details on this clonotype: At one of its ends the junction is not consistent with the germline gene, which may arise from a read error. This chain connects TRBV7-8 to TRBJ2-1; tentatively, D is TRBD1 or TRBD2 (5 bases each). The CDR3 is 15 residues long. Per the germline V gene, CDR1 is SGHVS and CDR2 is FQNEAQ. Here the CDR3 DNA reads TGTGCCAGCAGCTCGGGACGGTCCACCTATAATGAGCGGTTCTTC. The encoded protein is CASSSGRSTYNERFF. The variable domain in full, with the rest retrieved from reference TRBV7-8 and TRBJ2-1, is GAGVSQSPRYKVAKRGQDVALRCDPISGHVSLFWYQQALGQGPEFLTYFQNEAQLDKSGLPSDRFFAERPEGSVSTLKIQRTQQEDSAVYLCASSSGRSTYNERFFGPGTRLTVL.

On this clonotype itself: The junction shows a germline mismatch at one end, possibly a read error. The V gene is TRBV5-1, the J gene TRBJ2-7, with 7 bases that match TRBD2. Germline CDR1 reads SGHRS; CDR2 reads YFSETQ. The CDR3 has 16 amino acids. Written as DNA, the CDR3 is TGCGCCAGTAGCTCTCACTTGGGCGGGAGCTCCTACGAGCATTACTTC. Translation gives CASSSHLGGSSYEHYF.

There are a few counts of this clonotype. The gene calls are TRBV21-1 and TRBJ1-2; TRBD1, the table's D call, lacks a check against the DNA. TRBV21-1 is marked as a pseudogene. The CDR3 loop spans 14 amino acids. In DNA, the CDR3 is TGTGCCAGCAGCAAAGTGGCAGGCGCCTATGGCTACACCTTC. This translates into CASSKVAGAYGYTF.

This chain uses TRBV12-3 or TRBV12-4 with TRBJ2-7; 9 positions match TRBD2. The CDR3 runs 17 residues. Losses at the gene ends were 6 bases for V and 9 bases for J; bases not matched to a gene: 21. This CDR3 reads CASSPWKAGGRHYLQYF. The CDR3 DNA sequence: TGTGCCAGCAGCCCATGGAAGGCGGGAGGGCGTCACTACCTGCAGTACTTC.

There are a few counts of this clonotype. A clone one base away is much larger, so this may be a read error. The J gene is TRBJ2-5, the V gene TRBV7-3, with 8 bases that match TRBD2. V was pared by 3 bases and J by 1 base, with 4 bases of the junction left unmatched. The CDR3 runs 15 residues. The germline V gene encodes CDR1 SGHTA and CDR2 FQGTGA. CDR3 coding DNA: TGTGCCAGCAGCTTGGCGGGAGGATTCCAAGAGACCCAGTACTTC. Translated: CASSLAGGFQETQYF.

To note about this clonotype: Likely a read error: the CDR3 ends without its conserved phenylalanine or tryptophan. The CDR3 sequence is CASSLGLAGGPAENIQYL. CDR3 DNA: TGCGCCAGCAGCCTGGGACTAGCGGGAGGGCCGGCCGAAAACATTCAGTACTTA. The chain recombines TRBV4-1 with TRBJ2-4; TRBD2 matches 16 bases. The V and J ends lost 4 bases and 5 bases, in that order; junction bases with no gene match: 8. The CDR3 is 18 amino acids. CDR1 is MGHRA, CDR2 YSYEKL, per germline.

With respect to this clonotype: Its ends do not fully match the called genes, so a read error is possible. The chain links TRBV12-3 or TRBV12-4 to TRBJ2-1, with 9 nucleotides matching TRBD2. This CDR3 spans 16 amino acids. This CDR3 is CASRWLSSGAYNEQFF. CDR3 DNA: TGTGCCAGCAGATGGCTATCTAGCGGGGCCTATAATGAGCAGTTCTTC.

Regarding this clonotype: Mismatch with germline at one junction end may stem from a read error. The V and J genes are TRBV11-2 and TRBJ2-1, with D possibly being TRBD2 (5 bases). The germline V gene encodes CDR1 SGHAT and CDR2 FQNNGV. The CDR3 has 16 residues. In nucleotides, the CDR3 is TGTGACAGCAGCTCGGGAACACTAGAGGGAAACAATGAGCAGTTCTTC. It is translated as CDSSSGTLEGNNEQFF.

As for this clonotype: No conserved phenylalanine or tryptophan ends this CDR3, so it is likely a read error. V is TRBV6-1 and J is TRBJ2-1; D may be TRBD1 or TRBD2 (5 bases each). The CDR3 runs 13 residues. Germline V gene sequence: CDR1 MNHNS, CDR2 SASEGT. The chain's CDR3 is CVSSGGRHNEQFL. DNA for the CDR3: TGTGTCAGCAGTGGGGGACGCCACAATGAGCAGTTCTTA.

The chain carries TRBV21-1 and TRBJ2-1; the DNA was not compared with TRBD2, the D call given in the table. TRBV21-1 is a pseudogene locus. The CDR3 is 17 amino acids. CDR3: CASSKAWAGVAYNEQFF. As DNA, the CDR3 is TGTGCCAGCAGCAAAGCTTGGGCGGGAGTGGCCTACAATGAGCAGTTCTTC.

This clonotype was observed many times. The J gene is TRBJ2-7, the V gene TRBV4-1; possible D gene TRBD1, 7 bases. The CDR3 has 17 residues. CDR1 and CDR2 (germline): MGHRA, YSYEKL. V lost 0 bases, J lost 3 bases, and 18 bases lay in between. The chain's CDR3 is CASSQDLGYRGLYEQYF. The CDR3 DNA follows: TGCGCCAGCAGCCAAGACCTAGGTTACAGGGGACTCTACGAGCAGTACTTC.

As concerns this clonotype: A much larger clone sits a single nucleotide away, making a read error possible. The rearrangement uses TRBV6-1 and TRBJ1-5; D call uncertain. Germline V CDR1 and CDR2: MNHNS, SASEGT. The length of the CDR3 is 14 residues. With 2 bases removed from V and 7 bases from J, the gap between germline ends came to 12 bases. The CDR3 DNA follows: TGTGCCAGCAGTGAAAACGGGAAACGGCAGCCCCAGCATTTT. As protein: CASSENGKRQPQHF.

The V call is TRBV6-6, the J call TRBJ1-3; 7 bases match TRBD1. J lost 3 bases, V lost 4 bases, and 3 bases had no gene match. The CDR3 consists of 14 residues. Looked up from germline, CDR1 is MNHNY and CDR2 is SVGAGI (reference sequence). CDR3 sequence (DNA): TGTGCCAGCAGTTCTTCAGGGGGTGGAAACACCATATATTTT. The encoded protein is CASSSSGGGNTIYF.

This clonotype has a count of ten or more. The rearrangement joins TRBV12-3 or TRBV12-4 to TRBJ1-5; D ambiguous. Trimming removed 7 bases from V and 6 bases from J, with 13 bases in between. The CDR3 has 13 amino acids. CDR3 protein: CASIGGVGQPQHF. For the CDR3, the DNA is TGTGCCAGCATTGGCGGGGTGGGTCAGCCCCAGCATTTT.

As concerns this clonotype: An end of the junction differs from the germline gene, which may be a read error. This rearrangement joins TRBV5-4 to TRBJ2-3; the D gene could be TRBD1 or TRBD2 (6 bases each). Germline V lookup: CDR1 SGHNT, CDR2 YYREEE (reference sequence). This CDR3 has 15 residues. The CDR3 sequence is CASSFEGGSTDMQYF. In DNA form, the CDR3 reads TGTGCCAGCAGTTTTGAGGGGGGTAGCACAGATATGCAGTATTTT. The complete variable domain, with remaining parts taken from reference TRBV5-4 and TRBJ2-3, reads ETGVTQSPTHLIKTRGQQVTLRCSSQSGHNTVSWYQQALGQGPQFIFQYYREEENGRGNFPPRFSGLQFPNYSSELNVNALELDDSALYLCASSFEGGSTDMQYFGPGTRLTVL.

Comment on this clonotype: A much larger clonotype is one base distant, so this may be a read error. This sequence joins TRBV30 and TRBJ1-2; no clear D gene. The CDR3 has 12 amino acids. Trimming removed 0 bases from V and 7 bases from J, with 9 bases in between. Germline values: CDR1 GTSNPN, CDR2 SVGIG (reference sequence). CDR3 sequence (DNA): TGTGCCTGGAGTGTAGTACGGTGTGGCTACACCTTC. This translates into CAWSVVRCGYTF.

Notes on this clonotype: Because the CDR3 is missing its conserved closing phenylalanine or tryptophan, this is likely a read error. The chain has TRBV11-2 and TRBJ2-1, with TRBD2 identical over 7 bases. CDR1 SGHAT and CDR2 FQNNGV come from the germline V gene. The CDR3 has 17 amino acids. V lost 5 bases, J lost 12 bases, and 22 bases stayed unmatched. In nucleotides, the CDR3 is TGTGCCAGCAGCAGGAGACTAGAGGGAGGGCCGGGGGATGGGCAGTTCATC. It codes for CASSRRLEGGPGDGQFI.

Points on this clonotype: Given the absence of the conserved phenylalanine or tryptophan at the CDR3 end, a read error is likely. The DNA is left out, because the CDR3 cannot be placed on it with certainty; the CDR3 is given as TCRdb lists it. V and J are TRBV11-3 and TRBJ2-3. Germline CDR1 SGHNT, CDR2 YENEEA. The CDR3 is 15 residues long, counting both termini. The CDR3 loop is CASSLDRHTTDTRYY.